A selection of T cell receptor beta chains follows, all from one sample in a study of blood T cell repertoires in COVID-19. The protocol was immunoSEQ multiplex PCR, while the TCRdb copy is restricted to in-frame clones and leaves out a portion. The sample holds 200,000 to 250,000 clones; roughly 83% are singletons and the top ten take around 2.1%. The sample comprised PBMCs or T cells enriched from blood (not recorded which). The receptors were sampled from a woman in her fifties or sixties who had recovered from COVID-19. CDR3s include the opening cysteine and the closing phenylalanine or tryptophan. The D gene is left open where the match is weak. For some rows the clone size is stated as once, few or many, or as a class when expanded; others skip it.

TRBJ1-5	TRBV4-1	NA	NA	TGCGCCAGCAGCCAAGAGGGGCAGGGAAGTCAGCCCCAGCATTTT	CASSQEGQGSQPQHF
TRBJ2-2	TRBV24-1	TRBD1	NA	TGTGCCACCAGTGATCCGGGACAGGGGAACACCGGGGAGCTGTTTTTT	CATSDPGQGNTGELFF
TRBJ2-3	TRBV6-5	TRBD2	NA	TGTGCCACCCCCCTAGCGGGGTTGCGAGATACGCAGTATTTT	CATPLAGLRDTQYF
TRBJ2-1	TRBV7-2	NA	NA	TGTGCCAGCAGCTTACTTCCCCTACAGCGGGATGAGCAGTTCTTC	CASSLLPLQRDEQFF
TRBJ2-1	TRBV11-2	NA	NA	TGTGCCAGCAGCCAGTCAGACAGTCTCAATGAGCAGTTCTTC	CASSQSDSLNEQFF
TRBJ1-2	TRBV7-2	TRBD1	NA	TGTGCCAGCAGCTTCAGACAGGGCTATGGCTACACCTTC	CASSFRQGYGYTF
TRBJ2-3	TRBV5-1	NA	NA	TGCGCCAGCAGCGATCTTAGGGGACACACAGATACGCAGTATTTT	CASSDLRGHTDTQYF
TRBJ1-5	TRBV12-3/TRBV12-4	NA	NA	TGTGCCAGCAGTTTACAGGGCAATCAGCCCCAGCATTTT	CASSLQGNQPQHF
TRBJ1-4	TRBV19	TRBD1	NA	TGTGCCAGTAGCGAGGGACAGGGGGCCCGAGCAACTAATGAAAAACTGTTTTTT	CASSEGQGARATNEKLFF
TRBJ1-2	TRBV18	NA	NA	TGTGCCAGCTCACCAGAGGTCAACTATGGCTACACCTTC	CASSPEVNYGYTF
TRBJ1-6	TRBV7-2	NA	few	TGTGCCAGCAGCCAATCCCCGACAAATTCACCCCTCCACTTT	CASSQSPTNSPLHF
TRBJ1-1	TRBV27	TRBD1	NA	TGTGCCAGCAGTCTCCAGGGGGATCTGATCCCGGGCACTGAAGCTTTCTTT	CASSLQGDLIPGTEAFF
TRBJ2-1	TRBV6-5	TRBD1	NA	TGTGCCAGCAGTTATCAGGGGGATCGACCCTACAATGAGCAGTTCTTC	CASSYQGDRPYNEQFF
TRBJ2-5	TRBV9	NA	NA	TGTGCCAGCAGCTTTGGACAGGGAGGGGAGACCCAGTACTTC	CASSFGQGGETQYF
TRBJ2-1	TRBV19	NA	NA	TGTGCCAGTAGTACCACGAGACAGGGAGGAAATGAGCAGTTCTTC	CASSTTRQGGNEQFF
TRBJ1-1	TRBV4-3	NA	few	TGCGCCAGCAGCCAAGATCAGAACTGGCCGGGGAACACTGAAGCTTTCTTT	CASSQDQNWPGNTEAFF
TRBJ1-1	TRBV4-1	NA	NA	TGCGCCAGCAGCCAAGATAGAATCACTGAAGCTTTCTTT	CASSQDRITEAFF
TRBJ1-2	TRBV30	NA	few	TGTGCCTGGAGTGTACGGCTGACTGTCACCTTC	CAWSVRLTVTF
TRBJ2-7	TRBV6-5	TRBD1	once	TGTGCCAGCCAACTGACAGGGGCGTACGAGCAGTACTTC	CASQLTGAYEQYF
TRBJ1-1	TRBV9	NA	NA	TGTGCCAGCAGCGTAATCCCCACAGGGTTCAGTGAAGCTTTCTTT	CASSVIPTGFSEAFF
TRBJ2-1	TRBV10-3	NA	NA	TGTGCCTCCTCTGAGTTCGGGGCCTACAATGAGCAGTTCTTC	CASSEFGAYNEQFF
TRBJ2-5	TRBV3-1/TRBV3-2	TRBD2	NA	TGTGCCAGCAGCCACTTTTCGCGGGGGAACCAAGAGACCCAGTACTTC	CASSHFSRGNQETQYF
TRBJ2-3	TRBV4-3	TRBD2	NA	TGCGCCAGCAGCCAGGACCTATCCGGGACTACTACGCAGTATTTT	CASSQDLSGTTTQYF
TRBJ2-3	TRBV4-1	NA	NA	TGCGCCAGCAGCTCTGAGGACAGTTTCACAGATACGCAGTATTTT	CASSSEDSFTDTQYF